This entry concerns a single T cell receptor beta chain. Antigen: not known. The table came from immunoSEQ multiplex PCR; TCRdb's copy has only in-frame clones and leaves some out. The sample contains around 25,000 clones, roughly 85% of which appear only once. This CDR3 is built from 16 residues. Trimming stripped 5 bases from V and 2 bases from J, with 13 bases between. Germline V gene lookup returns CDR1 MDHEN and CDR2 SYDVKM. This entry is derived from a study of PD-1 blockade in classical Hodgkin lymphoma. Study results and caveats: Compared with baseline, CD4+ but not CD8+ TCR diversity had risen significantly by C4D1. Complete responders showed a baseline diversity that resembled the diversity of newly diagnosed patients. Compared with healthy donors, newly diagnosed patients reportedly showed lower baseline TCR diversity.

Time point defined: cycle 4 day 1 (C4D1), after less than 7 weeks of nivolumab. Brentuximab vedotin exposure varied, and every patient relapsed after autologous stem cell transplantation. Isolation of CD4+ T cells from thawed PBMCs was performed by magnetic negative selection. The clonotype comes from a human donor with classical Hodgkin lymphoma. The sequencing here drew on CD4+ T cells from blood, taken before the fourth cycle of nivolumab. V usage is TRBV28 and J usage is TRBJ2-6; a weak D match, TRBD2 (6 bases). The CDR3 region is CASSRGERTGANVLTF. The CDR3 DNA is TGTGCCAGCAGTCGCGGGGAGAGGACTGGGGCCAACGTCCTGACTTTC.